Listed below are T cell receptor beta chains from one sample, sequenced in a study of blood T cells in healthy people across ages. In TCRdb, the 5' RACE reads were re-called with MiXCR into one record per CDR3 protein. The sample lists some 1.8 million distinct CDR3 sequences; approximately 40% were seen once. Specimen: blood. The receptors come from a human donor in good health. Both conserved end residues are part of each CDR3. D genes are given only for firm matches. The size of a clone is reported for some rows only, either as once, few or many, or as a class for expanded clones.

j_call clone_size d_call v_call cdr3_nt cdr3_aa
TRBJ2-7 NA NA TRBV5-6 TGTGCCAGCAGCTTGACAGGGTTCGACGAGCAGTACTTC CASSLTGFDEQYF
TRBJ1-2 few TRBD1 TRBV2 TGTGCCAGCAGGGAAGGGACAGGGAACTATGGCTACACCTTC CASREGTGNYGYTF
TRBJ1-2 few NA TRBV20-1 TGCAGTGCTAGAGAGAGAGGGGACTATGGCTACACCTTC CSARERGDYGYTF
TRBJ2-2 few NA TRBV12-3/TRBV12-4 TGTGCCAGACCCCTCCCCGAGACCGGGGAGCTGTTTTTT CARPLPETGELFF
TRBJ2-1 few TRBD1 TRBV5-5 TGTGCCAGCAGCCCCGACAGGGGTCTTTCCTACAATGAGCAGTTCTTC CASSPDRGLSYNEQFF
TRBJ2-3 NA TRBD2 TRBV4-3 TGCGCCAGCAGCCAAGATGTTTGGGGGGGAGGCACAGATACGCAGTATTTT CASSQDVWGGGTDTQYF
TRBJ1-1 few TRBD1 TRBV5-1 TGCGCCAGCAGCTTTCTGGACAGGGGAGGGACTGAAGCTTTCTTT CASSFLDRGGTEAFF
TRBJ1-2 NA NA TRBV28 TGTGCCAGCATCCTGGGGGGGTCGGGCTATGGCTACACCTTC CASILGGSGYGYTF
TRBJ2-1 NA TRBD2 TRBV12-3/TRBV12-4 TGTGCCAGCACCCAACTAGCGGGGGGCCTAAGCTCCTACAATGAGCAGTTCTTC CASTQLAGGLSSYNEQFF
TRBJ2-3 NA NA TRBV7-2 TGTGCCAGCAGCCCGCTCCATTTGGTTGTGGGGCCAGATACGCAGTATTTT CASSPLHLVVGPDTQYF
TRBJ2-4 NA TRBD1 TRBV5-1 TGCGCCAGCAGCTTGGGGGACAGGGGCCATATGCAGTACTTC CASSLGDRGHMQYF
TRBJ1-5 once NA TRBV7-6 TGTACCTGCAGCCCTTTCAATCAGCCCCAGCATTTT CTCSPFNQPQHF
TRBJ2-4 few NA TRBV29-1 TGCAGCGTTGAAGACCTTGGACCCGGAGGGAACATTCAGTACTTC CSVEDLGPGGNIQYF
TRBJ1-6 NA NA TRBV28 TGTGCCAGCAGGTTTAACTCCGGCGGGGTAGGTTCACCCCTCCACTTT CASRFNSGGVGSPLHF
TRBJ2-2 NA NA TRBV20-1 TGCAGTGCTATGCTACGGGGGTACACCGGGGAGCGGTTTTTT CSAMLRGYTGERFF
TRBJ1-5 NA NA TRBV4-1 TGCGCCAGCAGCCAAGAACTAACAGGAAGCAATCAGCCCCAGCATTTT CASSQELTGSNQPQHF
TRBJ2-3 NA TRBD2 TRBV20-1 TGCAGTGCGGAACCTATAGCGGGGGGGAGCACAGATATGCAGTATTTT CSAEPIAGGSTDMQYF
TRBJ1-4 NA NA TRBV28 TGTGCCAGCAAATCGTATCAGGGGATCAGAGGAACTAATGAAAAACTGTTTTTT CASKSYQGIRGTNEKLFF
TRBJ2-7 NA NA TRBV28 TGTGCCAGCAGTTTATGGGTCCACGAGCAGTACTTC CASSLWVHEQYF
TRBJ2-1 few NA TRBV6-1 TGTGCCAGCAGAAAACCCCCCAGGGAGTTTGAGTTCTTC CASRKPPREFEFF
TRBJ2-3 NA NA TRBV7-2 TGTGCCAGCAGCTTAACAGAGACCGTATCCCTACGATTTACGCAGTATTTT CASSLTETVSLRFTQYF
TRBJ1-1 NA TRBD1 TRBV7-2 TGTGCCAGCAGCTTGGACGCACGGGACAGAACTTTCTTT CASSLDARDRTFF
TRBJ1-6 few NA TRBV20-1 TGCAGTACCTTTCCAGGACTGTATAATTCACCCCTCCACTTT CSTFPGLYNSPLHF
TRBJ1-2 NA TRBD1 TRBV20-1 TGCAGTGCTAGTGGGACAGGGGCCCCGGGGGGCTACACCTTC CSASGTGAPGGYTF
TRBJ1-5 NA NA TRBV7-2 TGTGCCAGCAGCTTAGCGGACTGGATTAGCAATCAGCTCCAGCATTTT CASSLADWISNQLQHF
TRBJ2-7 NA TRBD2 TRBV20-1 TGCAGTGCTAGAGCTTGGTTTGGGACTAGCAACGAGCAGTACTTC CSARAWFGTSNEQYF
TRBJ2-3 NA TRBD2 TRBV4-3 TGCGCCAGCAGCCAAACTAAGACTAGCGGGATAACAGATACGCAGTATTTT CASSQTKTSGITDTQYF
TRBJ1-2 once TRBD1 TRBV20-1 TGCAGTGCTAGGGGACAGCTAGTAGTTGGCTACACCTTC CSARGQLVVGYTF
TRBJ2-3 few TRBD1 TRBV12-3/TRBV12-4 TGTGCCAGCAGCCCAACGGACAGGGGGCGGGATACGCAGTATTTT CASSPTDRGRDTQYF